The source of this T cell receptor (beta chain) is a study of T cells in narcolepsy. Study at large: Donors had narcolepsy type 1 or type 2, or were healthy controls.

Assay: immunoSEQ multiplex PCR; the TCRdb copy retains only in-frame clones and omits some. Of 27,000 or so clones listed, roughly 74% are singletons. For this clone: Its specificity is unknown.

This CDR3 has 15 residues. Germline V CDR1 and CDR2: SGHNT, YYREEE (reference sequence). V was clipped by 0 bases and J by 7 bases; unmatched bases: 7. Study-level results: Reportedly, autoreactive clonotypes were serially detected in patients' blood but not controls'.

The sequenced sample consisted of CD45RA- memory CD4+ T cells from PBMCs. The J gene is TRBJ1-2, the V gene TRBV5-4, with 9 bases that match TRBD1. This TCR was sampled from a human donor with narcolepsy. In DNA, the CDR3 is TGTGCCAGCAGCTTGGCGGGGACAGGGAGCGGTGGCTACACCTTC. As protein: CASSLAGTGSGGYTF.